The clone carrying this T cell receptor beta chain showed up just a few times. Its specificity is not known. A junction end diverges from the germline sequence, so it may reflect a read error. The source of the sample is a study of T cell repertoires in cytomegalovirus infection. Overall study: Carrying CMV and the relevant HLA type showed in public TCR beta signatures. Study-wide points: People with CMV and the relevant HLA were identified by cumulative public TCR beta family frequency. The ex vivo response was dominated by HLA-C-restricted CMV-specific TCR beta clonotypes.

TCRdb analysed the reads with MiXCR anew, one entry per CDR3 protein. The sample has 200,000 to 300,000 distinct CDR3 sequences; approximately 14% are singletons. This CDR3 is built from 15 residues. The chain is built from TRBV5-3 and TRBJ2-3, with 10 bases that match TRBD1. TRBV5-3 is identified as an open reading frame with a role that is uncertain. Sequenced material: PBMCs. The receptor comes from a human donor in good health (CMV status not recorded). Some clones in this sample may be carry-over from other donors' samples. The CDR3 DNA is TGTGCCAGCAGCTTGGACAGGGGGATTATTAATACGCAGTATTTT. Translated, it gives CASSLDRGIINTQYF.